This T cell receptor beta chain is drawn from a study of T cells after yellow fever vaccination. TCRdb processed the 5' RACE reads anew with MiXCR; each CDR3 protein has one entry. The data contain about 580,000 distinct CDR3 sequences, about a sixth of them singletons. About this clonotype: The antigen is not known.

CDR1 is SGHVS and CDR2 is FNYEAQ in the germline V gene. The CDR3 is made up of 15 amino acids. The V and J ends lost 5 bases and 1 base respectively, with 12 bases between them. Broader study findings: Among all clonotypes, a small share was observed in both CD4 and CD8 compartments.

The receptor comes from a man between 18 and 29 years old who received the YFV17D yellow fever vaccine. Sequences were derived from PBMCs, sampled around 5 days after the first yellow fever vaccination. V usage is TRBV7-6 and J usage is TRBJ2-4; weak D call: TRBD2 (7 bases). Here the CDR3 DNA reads TGTGCCAGCAGCGGGGGGGCAGAGGCCAAAAACATTCAGTACTTC. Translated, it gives CASSGGAEAKNIQYF.